The 23 T cell receptor beta chains below all came from one sample that was sequenced in a study of cytomegalovirus exposure and HLA in healthy donors. The PCR contained 60 Vbeta and 13 Jbeta primers. Measured with immunoSEQ multiplex PCR; TCRdb has only the in-frame clones, and not every one. The table has about 130,000 clones, more than 60% seen once; the top ten hold 13%. Sequenced input: PBMCs. The receptors were sampled from a woman aged 60-75 years in good health and CMV-seropositive.

The rearrangement uses TRBV4-2 and TRBJ2-5; 10 positions agree with TRBD2. Germline loops: CDR1 LGHNA, CDR2 YNFKEQ. The V and J ends lost 0 bases and 2 bases, in that order; junction bases with no gene match: 6. CDR3 length: 17 amino acids. The CDR3 here is CASSQESVLAGQETQYF. CDR3 coding DNA: TGTGCCAGCAGCCAAGAAAGTGTACTAGCGGGACAAGAGACCCAGTACTTC.

V usage is TRBV7-9 and J usage is TRBJ2-7; TRBD1 aligns across 9 bases. CDR1 is SEHNR, CDR2 FQNEAQ, per germline (reference sequence). CDR3 length equals 14 residues. V dropped 1 base and J dropped 4; count of bases not matched to a gene: 2. The CDR3, as DNA: TGTGCCAGCAGCTTAGAAGGGACAGGGTACGAGCAGTACTTC. As protein: CASSLEGTGYEQYF.

This clone was recorded once. J is TRBJ2-1 and V is TRBV4-1; D is unresolved. Trimming took off 1 base at V and 5 bases at J, with 6 bases between the two ends. Germline values: CDR1 MGHRA, CDR2 YSYEKL. This CDR3 has 13 residues. Written as DNA, the CDR3 is TGCGCCAGCAGCCAAGGCCCGGACAATGAGCAGTTCTTC. Its protein is CASSQGPDNEQFF.

This rearrangement joins TRBV9 to TRBJ1-1; D not resolved. Between the trimmed V and J ends, which lost 4 bases and 2 bases, there was a span of 9 bases. This CDR3 is built from 13 residues. Germline CDR1 SGDLS, CDR2 YYNGEE. The CDR3 reads CASSPHLNTEAFF. The DNA for the CDR3 is TGTGCCAGCAGCCCCCACCTAAACACTGAAGCTTTCTTT.

The chain is built from TRBV29-1 and TRBJ1-3; D possibly corresponds to TRBD1 (6 bases). Germline assignment: CDR1 SQVTM and CDR2 ANQGSEA. The CDR3 extends over 14 amino acids. V was clipped by 4 bases and J by 0 bases, with 10 bases between them. This CDR3 is CSVAGTTSGNTIYF. CDR3 nucleotides: TGCAGCGTTGCGGGGACAACCTCTGGAAACACCATATATTTT. The full variable domain, its missing parts supplied by reference TRBV29-1 and TRBJ1-3, is SAVISQKPSRDICQRGTSLTIQCQVDSQVTMMFWYRQQPGQSLTLIATANQGSEATYESGFVIDKFPISRPNLTFSTLTVSNMSPEDSSIYLCSVAGTTSGNTIYFGEGSWLTVV.

The rearrangement joins TRBV5-1 to TRBJ2-5; maybe TRBD1 (5 bases). This CDR3 is built from 14 residues. Per the germline V gene, CDR1 is SGHRS and CDR2 is YFSETQ. Trimming left V 0 bases short and J 7 bases short, with 13 bases between. The CDR3 nucleotides read TGCGCCAGCAGCTTGGAATGGGTTACAGGGACCCAGTACTTC. Translated, it gives CASSLEWVTGTQYF. Together with reference TRBV5-1 and TRBJ2-5, the CDR3 gives the full variable domain: KAGVTQTPRYLIKTRGQQVTLSCSPISGHRSVSWYQQTPGQGLQFLFEYFSETQRNKGNFPGRFSGRQFSNSRSEMNVSTLELGDSALYLCASSLEWVTGTQYFGPGTRLLVL.

The chain combines TRBV16 with TRBJ2-7; 8 nucleotides align to TRBD1. Germline V gene data show CDR1 as KGHSY and CDR2 as FQNENV. The CDR3 is 15 residues long. V trimming: 2 bases; J trimming: 0 bases; junction bases outside the gene matches: 3. DNA of the CDR3: TGTGCCAGCAGCCAAGGGACAGGACTCTCCTACGAGCAGTACTTC. Residues: CASSQGTGLSYEQYF.

This clone came up once. The J gene is TRBJ2-3, the V gene TRBV27; D is perhaps TRBD2 (6 bases). V was cut by 11 bases and J by 4 bases, with 22 bases left in between. Germline V gene data show CDR1 as MNHEY and CDR2 as SMNVEV (reference sequence). The CDR3 runs to 15 residues. The CDR3 DNA follows: TGTGCCGTCAAGGGTGCTGCGGGGAGCGCAGATACGCAGTATTTT. Encoded protein: CAVKGAAGSADTQYF.

The V call is TRBV18, the J call TRBJ2-2, with 7 bases identical to TRBD1. The length of the CDR3 is 15 residues. V gave up 3 bases and J gave up 6 bases; unmatched junction bases: 7. The germline V gene encodes CDR1 KGHSH and CDR2 LQKENI. CDR3: CASSPGQWLAGELFF. In DNA, the CDR3 is TGTGCCAGCTCACCGGGACAGTGGCTGGCCGGGGAGCTGTTTTTT.

The rearrangement uses TRBV5-1 and TRBJ2-5; D is perhaps TRBD2 (6 bases). Trimming took 2 bases from V and 4 from J, leaving 9 bases between them. Germline V gene sequence: CDR1 SGHRS, CDR2 YFSETQ. The CDR3 runs to 13 residues. The CDR3 spells CASSFGGGETQYF. CDR3 DNA sequence: TGCGCCAGCAGCTTCGGGGGAGGAGAGACCCAGTACTTC.

V and J are TRBV4-3 and TRBJ2-1, with D maybe TRBD2 (5 bases). Germline CDR1 is LGHNA and CDR2 is YSLEER. There are 17 residues in the CDR3. Deletions cut 3 bases from V and 8 bases from J, with 23 bases between. CDR3 protein: CASSQRISEDWGYEQFF. The DNA for the CDR3 is TGCGCCAGCAGCCAGAGGATTAGCGAAGATTGGGGATATGAGCAGTTCTTC.

The rearrangement uses TRBV6-5 and TRBJ2-3; TRBD2 aligns across 10 bases. V dropped 0 bases and J dropped 7; count of bases not matched to a gene: 7. Looked up from germline, CDR1 is MNHEY and CDR2 is SVGAGI. The CDR3 consists of 16 residues. This CDR3 is CASSYSTAGGTNTQYF. The CDR3 nucleotides read TGTGCCAGCAGTTACTCGACAGCGGGAGGGACCAATACGCAGTATTTT.

This clone appeared a few times. The V and J genes are TRBV7-9 and TRBJ1-1; D perhaps matches TRBD1 (5 bases). The CDR3 length is 15 residues. Germline V gives CDR1 SEHNR, CDR2 FQNEAQ (reference sequence). With 1 base removed from V and 7 bases from J, the gap between germline ends came to 16 bases. The CDR3 sequence is CASSLVAGRASEAFF. The DNA of the CDR3 is TGTGCCAGCAGCTTAGTGGCAGGGAGGGCGAGTGAAGCTTTCTTT.

This chain joins TRBV28 and TRBJ2-3; TRBD2 matches at 14 bases. The CDR3 is made up of 17 amino acids. Looked up from germline, CDR1 is MDHEN and CDR2 is SYDVKM. The V gene end was trimmed by 5 bases and the J gene end by 3 bases; junction bases not matched to a gene: 7. The CDR3 coding sequence is TGTGCCAGCAGTCCTGGGACTAGCGGGAGAGGTACAGATACGCAGTATTTT. It is translated as CASSPGTSGRGTDTQYF.

This chain joins TRBV5-6 and TRBJ2-7; 9 nucleotides align to TRBD2. The ends lost 2 bases at V and 0 bases at J; junction bases unmatched: 6. The CDR3 covers 16 residues. Germline V gene data show CDR1 as SGHDT and CDR2 as YYEEEE. The CDR3 reads CASSFPAGGTSYEQYF. CDR3 DNA: TGTGCCAGCAGCTTTCCAGCGGGAGGCACCTCCTACGAGCAGTACTTC.

The V gene is TRBV19, the J gene TRBJ1-2; TRBD1 is a possible D gene (5 bases). Trimming left V 2 bases short and J 5 bases short, with 15 bases between. Germline V gene data show CDR1 as LNHDA and CDR2 as SQIVND (reference sequence). The CDR3 runs to 15 residues. The CDR3 sequence is CASSIPTVGLYGYTF. The CDR3 region has the DNA TGTGCCAGTAGTATACCGACAGTGGGATTGTATGGCTACACCTTC.

The rearrangement uses TRBV4-1 and TRBJ2-1; 8 nucleotides line up with TRBD2. V shed 4 bases, J shed 1 base, and the junction held 6 bases outside the gene matches. This CDR3 region has 16 residues. Germline CDR1 and CDR2: MGHRA and YSYEKL. Written as DNA, the CDR3 is TGCGCCAGCAGCCCATATAAGCGGGAGTCCTACAATGAGCAGTTCTTC. It yields the protein CASSPYKRESYNEQFF.

The V and J genes are TRBV5-4 and TRBJ2-1, with TRBD2 as a possible D gene (5 bases). The germline gives CDR1 SGHNT, CDR2 YYREEE (reference sequence). Trimming pared 1 base from V and 8 bases from J, leaving 10 bases between. The CDR3 is 13 residues long. The CDR3 DNA reads TGTGCCAGCAGCTTGTTACTAGGCTATGAGCAGTTCTTC. Encoded protein: CASSLLLGYEQFF.

The rearrangement uses TRBV5-1 and TRBJ2-2; no clear D gene. The CDR3 sequence is 17 residues long. The V and J ends lost 3 bases and 0 bases respectively, with 15 bases between them. Germline loops: CDR1 SGHRS, CDR2 YFSETQ. This CDR3 is CASSSGWVAANTGELFF. DNA of the CDR3: TGCGCCAGCAGCTCCGGTTGGGTTGCGGCGAACACCGGGGAGCTGTTTTTT.

V is TRBV7-9 and J is TRBJ1-1, with a tentative D call TRBD1 (6 bases). This CDR3 has 13 amino acids. V was shortened by 6 bases and J by 1 base, with 9 bases between the two germline ends. Germline assignment: CDR1 SEHNR and CDR2 FQNEAQ (reference sequence). The CDR3 sequence: CASSYRANTEAFF. CDR3 in DNA: TGTGCCAGCAGTTACAGGGCGAACACTGAAGCTTTCTTT.

V is TRBV7-2 and J is TRBJ2-7; the match to TRBD2 covers 13 bases. V was clipped by 2 bases and J by 7 bases; unmatched bases: 5. Germline-derived CDR1 and CDR2 are SGHTA and FQGNSA. This CDR3 comprises 15 residues. DNA for the CDR3: TGTGCCAGCAGCTTATCACCGGGACTAGCGGGAGAGCAGTACTTC. Protein: CASSLSPGLAGEQYF.

V gene TRBV30 combines with J gene TRBJ1-1; D is perhaps TRBD1 (5 bases). The ends were cut back, 8 bases at V and 5 bases at J, with 30 bases in the middle. This CDR3 is built from 17 residues. Germline assignment: CDR1 GTSNPN and CDR2 SVGIG (reference sequence). This chain's CDR3 is CARDIGLRLTRGTEAFF. The CDR3 DNA is TGTGCCCGAGACATCGGGCTTCGACTAACGCGGGGGACTGAAGCTTTCTTT. The variable domain in full, with the rest retrieved from reference TRBV30 and TRBJ1-1, is SQTIHQWPATLVQPVGSPLSLECTVEGTSNPNLYWYRQAAGRGLQLLFYSVGIGQISSEVPQNLSASRPQDRQFILSSKKLLLSDSGFYLCARDIGLRLTRGTEAFFGQGTRLTVV.

The rearrangement joins TRBV6-5 to TRBJ2-2, with D possibly being TRBD2 (5 bases). The CDR3 extends over 16 amino acids. Trimming took off 0 bases at V and 2 bases at J, with 10 bases between the two ends. The germline gives CDR1 MNHEY, CDR2 SVGAGI. CDR3 DNA sequence: TGTGCCAGCAGTTACTCCGGTGCGGGTAACACCGGGGAGCTGTTTTTT. This sequence encodes CASSYSGAGNTGELFF.